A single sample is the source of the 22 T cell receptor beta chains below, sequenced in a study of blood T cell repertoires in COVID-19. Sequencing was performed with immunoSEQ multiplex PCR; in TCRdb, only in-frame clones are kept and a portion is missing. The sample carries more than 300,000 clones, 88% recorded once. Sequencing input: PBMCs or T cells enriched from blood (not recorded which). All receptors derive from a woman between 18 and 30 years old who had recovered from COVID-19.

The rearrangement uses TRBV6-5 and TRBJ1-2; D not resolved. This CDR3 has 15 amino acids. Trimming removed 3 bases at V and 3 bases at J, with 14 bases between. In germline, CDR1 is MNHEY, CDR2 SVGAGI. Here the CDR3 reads CASSYPRRKHYGYTF. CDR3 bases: TGTGCCAGCAGTTATCCACGCAGGAAACACTATGGCTACACCTTC.

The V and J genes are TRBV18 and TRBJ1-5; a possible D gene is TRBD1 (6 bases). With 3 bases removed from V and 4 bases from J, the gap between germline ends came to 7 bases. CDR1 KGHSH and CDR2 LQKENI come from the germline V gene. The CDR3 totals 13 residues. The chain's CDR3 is CASSPTGNQPQHF. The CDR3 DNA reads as TGTGCCAGCTCACCCACAGGGAATCAGCCCCAGCATTTT.

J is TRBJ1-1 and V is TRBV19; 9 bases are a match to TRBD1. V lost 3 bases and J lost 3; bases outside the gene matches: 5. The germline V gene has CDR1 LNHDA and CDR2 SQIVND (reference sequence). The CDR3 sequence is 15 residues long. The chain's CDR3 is CASSITGGWDTEAFF. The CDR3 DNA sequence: TGTGCCAGTAGTATCACAGGGGGCTGGGACACTGAAGCTTTCTTT.

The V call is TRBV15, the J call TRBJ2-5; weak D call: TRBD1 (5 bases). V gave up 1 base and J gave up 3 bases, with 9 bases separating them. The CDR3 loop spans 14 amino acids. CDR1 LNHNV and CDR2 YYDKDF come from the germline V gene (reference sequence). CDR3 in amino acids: CATSRVVTEETQYF. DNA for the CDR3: TGTGCCACCAGCAGAGTAGTGACAGAAGAGACCCAGTACTTC. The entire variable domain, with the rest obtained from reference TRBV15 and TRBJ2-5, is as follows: DAMVIQNPRYQVTQFGKPVTLSCSQTLNHNVMYWYQQKSSQAPKLLFHYYDKDFNNEADTPDNFQSRRPNTSFCFLDIRSPGLGDTAMYLCATSRVVTEETQYFGPGTRLLVL.

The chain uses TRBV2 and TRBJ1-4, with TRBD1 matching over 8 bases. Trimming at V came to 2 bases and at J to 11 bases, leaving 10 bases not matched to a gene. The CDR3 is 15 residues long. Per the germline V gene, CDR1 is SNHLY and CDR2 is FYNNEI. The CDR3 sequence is CASSEPPGGRWKLFF. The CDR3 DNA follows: TGTGCCAGCAGTGAACCGCCAGGGGGCAGATGGAAACTGTTTTTT.

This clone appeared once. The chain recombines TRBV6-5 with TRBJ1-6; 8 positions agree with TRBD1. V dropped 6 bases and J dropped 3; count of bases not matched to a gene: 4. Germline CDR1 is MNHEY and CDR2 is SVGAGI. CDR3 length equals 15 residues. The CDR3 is CASRGQGDYNSPLHF. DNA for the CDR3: TGTGCCAGCAGAGGACAGGGTGACTATAATTCACCCCTCCACTTT.

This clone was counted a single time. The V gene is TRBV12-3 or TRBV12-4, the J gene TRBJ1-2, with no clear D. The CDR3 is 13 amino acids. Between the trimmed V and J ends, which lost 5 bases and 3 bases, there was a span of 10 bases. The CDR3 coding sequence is TGTGCCAGCAGTAAACTCGGGGACTATGGCTACACCTTC. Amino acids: CASSKLGDYGYTF.

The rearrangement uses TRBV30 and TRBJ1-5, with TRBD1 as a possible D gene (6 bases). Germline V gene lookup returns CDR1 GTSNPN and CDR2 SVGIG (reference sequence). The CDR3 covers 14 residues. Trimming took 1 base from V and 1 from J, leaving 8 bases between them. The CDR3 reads CAWSGQGSNQPQHF. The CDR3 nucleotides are TGTGCCTGGAGTGGGCAGGGGAGCAATCAGCCCCAGCATTTT.

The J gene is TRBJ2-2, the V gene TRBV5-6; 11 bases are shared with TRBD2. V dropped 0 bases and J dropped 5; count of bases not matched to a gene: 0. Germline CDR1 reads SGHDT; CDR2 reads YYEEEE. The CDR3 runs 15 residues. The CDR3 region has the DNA TGTGCCAGCAGCTTGGGACTAGCGGGGACCGGGGAGCTGTTTTTT. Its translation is CASSLGLAGTGELFF. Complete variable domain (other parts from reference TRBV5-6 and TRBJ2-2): DAGVTQSPTHLIKTRGQQVTLRCSPKSGHDTVSWYQQALGQGPQFIFQYYEEEERQRGNFPDRFSGHQFPNYSSELNVNALLLGDSALYLCASSLGLAGTGELFFGEGSRLTVL.

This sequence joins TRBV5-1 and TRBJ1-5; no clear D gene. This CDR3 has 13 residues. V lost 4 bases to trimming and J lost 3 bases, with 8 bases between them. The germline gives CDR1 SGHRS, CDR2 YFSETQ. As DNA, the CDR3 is TGCGCCAGCAGCCCCGGGAACAATCAGCCCCAGCATTTT. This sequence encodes CASSPGNNQPQHF.

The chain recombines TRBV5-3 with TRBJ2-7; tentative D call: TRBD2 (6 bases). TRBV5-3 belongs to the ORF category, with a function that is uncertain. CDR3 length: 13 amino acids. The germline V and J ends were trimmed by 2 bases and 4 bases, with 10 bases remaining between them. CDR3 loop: CARSFPGGYEQYF. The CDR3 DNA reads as TGTGCCAGAAGCTTTCCCGGGGGATACGAGCAGTACTTC.

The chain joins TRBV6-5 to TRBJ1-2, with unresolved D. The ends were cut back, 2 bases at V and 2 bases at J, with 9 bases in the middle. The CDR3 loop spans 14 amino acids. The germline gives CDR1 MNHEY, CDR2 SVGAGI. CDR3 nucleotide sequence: TGTGCCAGCAGTTACGCCAGGAACAACTATGGCTACACCTTC. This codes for CASSYARNNYGYTF.

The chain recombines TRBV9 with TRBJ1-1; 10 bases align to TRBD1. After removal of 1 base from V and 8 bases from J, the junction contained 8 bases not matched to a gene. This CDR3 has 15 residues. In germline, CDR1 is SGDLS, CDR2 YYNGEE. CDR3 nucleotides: TGTGCCAGCAGCGTAAGGGACAGGGGTCCGTGGGAAGCTTTCTTT. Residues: CASSVRDRGPWEAFF.

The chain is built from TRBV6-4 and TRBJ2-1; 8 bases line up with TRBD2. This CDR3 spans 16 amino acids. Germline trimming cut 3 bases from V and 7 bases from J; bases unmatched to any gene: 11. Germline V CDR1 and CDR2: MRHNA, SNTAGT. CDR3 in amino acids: CASSDRQGGGPNEQFF. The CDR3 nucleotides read TGTGCCAGCAGTGATCGACAAGGCGGGGGGCCTAATGAGCAGTTCTTC.

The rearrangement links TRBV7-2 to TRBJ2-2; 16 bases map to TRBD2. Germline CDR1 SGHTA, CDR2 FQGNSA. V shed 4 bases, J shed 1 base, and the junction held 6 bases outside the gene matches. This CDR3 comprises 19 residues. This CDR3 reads CASSSLGLAGGENTGELFF. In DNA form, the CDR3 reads TGTGCCAGCAGCTCCCTGGGACTAGCGGGGGGGGAGAACACCGGGGAGCTGTTTTTT.

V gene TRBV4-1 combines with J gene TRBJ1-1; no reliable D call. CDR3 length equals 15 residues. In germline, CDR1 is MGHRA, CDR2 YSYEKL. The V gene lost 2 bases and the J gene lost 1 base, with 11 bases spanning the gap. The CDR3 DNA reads TGCGCCAGCAGCCAAACCCGGACTGGGAACACTGAAGCTTTCTTT. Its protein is CASSQTRTGNTEAFF.

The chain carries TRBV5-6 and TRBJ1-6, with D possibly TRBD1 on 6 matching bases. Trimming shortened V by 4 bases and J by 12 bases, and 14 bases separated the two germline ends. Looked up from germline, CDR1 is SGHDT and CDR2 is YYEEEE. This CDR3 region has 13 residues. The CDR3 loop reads CASSPDSRGPLHF. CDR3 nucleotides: TGTGCCAGCAGCCCGGACAGCAGGGGACCCCTCCACTTT.

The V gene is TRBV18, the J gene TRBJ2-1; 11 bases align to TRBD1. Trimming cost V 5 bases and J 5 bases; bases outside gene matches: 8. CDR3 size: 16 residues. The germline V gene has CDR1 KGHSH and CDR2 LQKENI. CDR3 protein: CASSNQGTGGNNEQFF. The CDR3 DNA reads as TGTGCCAGCTCAAATCAAGGGACAGGGGGTAACAATGAGCAGTTCTTC.

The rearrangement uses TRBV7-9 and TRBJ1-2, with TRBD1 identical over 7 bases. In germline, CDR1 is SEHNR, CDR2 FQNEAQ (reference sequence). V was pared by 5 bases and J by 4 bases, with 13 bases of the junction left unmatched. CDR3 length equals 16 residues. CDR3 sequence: CASSPRDSFSTYGYTF. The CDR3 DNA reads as TGTGCCAGCAGCCCCCGGGACAGCTTTTCGACCTATGGCTACACCTTC. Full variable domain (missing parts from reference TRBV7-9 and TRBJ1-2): DTGVSQNPRHKITKRGQNVTFRCDPISEHNRLYWYRQTLGQGPEFLTYFQNEAQLEKSRLLSDRFSAERPKGSFSTLEIQRTEQGDSAMYLCASSPRDSFSTYGYTFGSGTRLTVV.

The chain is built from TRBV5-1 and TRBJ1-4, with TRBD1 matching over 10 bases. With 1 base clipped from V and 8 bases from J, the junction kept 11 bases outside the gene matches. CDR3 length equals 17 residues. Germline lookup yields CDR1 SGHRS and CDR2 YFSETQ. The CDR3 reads CASSLSPPGQGTEKLFF. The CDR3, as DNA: TGCGCCAGCAGCTTGAGCCCCCCGGGACAGGGGACGGAAAAACTGTTTTTT.

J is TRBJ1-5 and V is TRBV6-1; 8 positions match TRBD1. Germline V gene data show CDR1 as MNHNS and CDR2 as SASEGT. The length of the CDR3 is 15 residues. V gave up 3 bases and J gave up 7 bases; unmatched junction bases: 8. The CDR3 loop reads CASSDGGQGWQPQHF. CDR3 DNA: TGTGCCAGCAGTGATGGTGGACAGGGTTGGCAGCCCCAGCATTTT.

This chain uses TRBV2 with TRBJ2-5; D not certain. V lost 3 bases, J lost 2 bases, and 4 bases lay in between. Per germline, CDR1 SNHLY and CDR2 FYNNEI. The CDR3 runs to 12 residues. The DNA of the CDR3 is TGTGCCAGCAGTGACTTTCAAGAGACCCAGTACTTC. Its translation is CASSDFQETQYF.